The 25 T cell receptor beta chains reported below all come from one sample, sequenced in a study of cytomegalovirus exposure and HLA in healthy donors. PCR involved 60 Vbeta and 13 Jbeta primers. Sequencing used immunoSEQ multiplex PCR; TCRdb keeps in-frame clones, though not all of them. Among roughly 120,000 clones listed, 80% were seen once. Sequences were obtained from PBMCs. The origin of the receptors is a man aged 25 to 40 in good health and CMV-seronegative.

The gene calls are TRBV19 and TRBJ1-6; no definite D call. CDR1 LNHDA and CDR2 SQIVND come from the germline V gene (reference sequence). Trimming left V 3 bases short and J 5 bases short, with 8 bases between. The CDR3 length is 14 residues. The CDR3 is CASSIPVNNSPLHF. CDR3 sequence (DNA): TGTGCCAGTAGTATTCCAGTGAATAATTCACCCCTCCACTTT.

V and J are TRBV2 and TRBJ2-7, with a weak D call TRBD1 (6 bases). The CDR3 spans 13 residues. V gave up 2 bases and J gave up 7 bases, with 12 bases separating them. Germline V gene sequence: CDR1 SNHLY, CDR2 FYNNEI. The CDR3 sequence: CASSEREQGEQYF. In nucleotides, the CDR3 is TGTGCCAGCAGTGAAAGGGAACAGGGTGAGCAGTACTTC. Full variable domain (outside the CDR3, taken from reference TRBV2 and TRBJ2-7): EPEVTQTPSHQVTQMGQEVILRCVPISNHLYFYWYRQILGQKVEFLVSFYNNEISEKSEIFDDQFSVERPDGSNFTLKIRSTKLEDSAMYFCASSEREQGEQYFGPGTRLTVT.

The chain combines TRBV9 with TRBJ2-5; D may be TRBD2 (6 bases). The last part of the DNA fits TRBJ2-7 better; the J call may be wrong. This CDR3 has 15 residues. Germline CDR1 SGDLS, CDR2 YYNGEE. CDR3 DNA sequence: TGTGCCAGCAGCGAGGGCGGGAACTCCCTCGACGAGCAGTACTTC. Translated: CASSEGGNSLDEQYF.

The CDR3 here is CASSLEGTGIRPQHF. The CDR3 bases are TGTGCCAGCAGCTTAGAAGGGACAGGGATTAGGCCCCAGCATTTT. V is TRBV7-2 and J is TRBJ1-5; 9 bases align to TRBD1. V lost 1 base, J lost 9 bases, and 7 bases stayed unmatched. The CDR3 has 15 residues. Germline V gene sequence: CDR1 SGHTA, CDR2 FQGNSA. Using reference TRBV7-2 and TRBJ1-5 for the parts outside the CDR3, the full variable domain is GAGVSQSPSNKVTEKGKDVELRCDPISGHTALYWYRQSLGQGLEFLIYFQGNSAPDKSGLPSDRFSAERTGGSVSTLTIQRTQQEDSAVYLCASSLEGTGIRPQHFGDGTRLSIL.

The chain couples TRBV6-6 to TRBJ1-4; TRBD1 matches at 8 bases. V shed 5 bases and J 3 bases; nucleotides not matched to a gene: 2. CDR3 size: 14 residues. Germline V gene data show CDR1 as MNHNY and CDR2 as SVGAGI (reference sequence). In nucleotides, the CDR3 is TGTGCCAGCAGTCGGACAGGGCCTAATGAAAAACTGTTTTTT. This translates into CASSRTGPNEKLFF.

The chain employs TRBV27 and TRBJ2-7; D unclear. CDR1 and CDR2 from the germline V gene are MNHEY and SMNVEV (reference sequence). The CDR3 is made up of 13 amino acids. Deletions cut 3 bases from V and 2 bases from J, with 8 bases between. For the CDR3, the DNA is TGTGCCAGCAGTTTGTCCCTTACCTACGAGCAGTACTTC. Translating gives CASSLSLTYEQYF.

J is TRBJ2-1 and V is TRBV28; D unresolved. Germline CDR1 and CDR2: MDHEN and SYDVKM. V was cut by 4 bases and J by 1 base, with 8 bases left in between. This CDR3 contains 14 residues. CDR3 protein: CASSWQTSYNEQFF. The CDR3 coding sequence is TGTGCCAGCAGTTGGCAGACTTCCTACAATGAGCAGTTCTTC.

A single count supports this clone. The chain carries TRBV10-3 and TRBJ1-1, with 7 bases that match TRBD1. This CDR3 spans 14 amino acids. From germline, CDR1 is ENHRY and CDR2 SYGVKD. The junction had 5 bases not matched to a gene; V was cut back by 3 bases and J by 4 bases. This CDR3 is CAISDRGTGTEAFF. The CDR3 DNA follows: TGTGCCATCAGTGACAGGGGGACGGGCACTGAAGCTTTCTTT.

The chain recombines TRBV28 with TRBJ2-7, with 9 bases that match TRBD2. CDR1 is MDHEN and CDR2 is SYDVKM in the germline V gene. The CDR3 runs to 14 residues. Losses at the gene ends were 2 bases for V and 2 bases for J; bases not matched to a gene: 1. CDR3 bases: TGTGCCAGCAGTTTACTAGCGGGAACCTACGAGCAGTACTTC. This codes for CASSLLAGTYEQYF.

This sequence joins TRBV19 and TRBJ1-1, with 9 bases matching TRBD1. Trimming removed 5 bases from V and 5 bases from J; junction bases left unmatched: 6. CDR1 LNHDA and CDR2 SQIVND come from the germline V gene (reference sequence). The CDR3 has 14 amino acids. The CDR3 spells CASSPDRGGTEAFF. DNA of the CDR3: TGTGCCAGTAGTCCGGACAGGGGTGGAACTGAAGCTTTCTTT. The variable domain in full, completed from reference TRBV19 and TRBJ1-1, reads DGGITQSPKYLFRKEGQNVTLSCEQNLNHDAMYWYRQDPGQGLRLIYYSQIVNDFQKGDIAEGYSVSREKKESFPLTVTSAQKNPTAFYLCASSPDRGGTEAFFGQGTRLTVV.

In this sample, this clone turned up once. The rearrangement uses TRBV2 and TRBJ2-1; 14 nucleotides align to TRBD2. Trimming at V came to 6 bases and at J to 7 bases, leaving 2 bases not matched to a gene. Germline CDR1 and CDR2: SNHLY and FYNNEI. This CDR3 comprises 14 residues. The CDR3 coding sequence is TGTGCCAGCAGAGGGACTAGCGGGAGAAATGAGCAGTTCTTC. This sequence encodes CASRGTSGRNEQFF.

The chain links TRBV10-3 to TRBJ2-3; 7 nucleotides align to TRBD1. V lost 0 bases, J lost 4 bases, and 7 bases stayed unmatched. This CDR3 has 16 residues. From germline, CDR1 is ENHRY and CDR2 SYGVKD. The CDR3 coding sequence is TGTGCCATCAGTGAGTCCAGGGGGAGAGTCGCAGATACGCAGTATTTT. Encoded protein: CAISESRGRVADTQYF.

This clone showed up just once. J is TRBJ1-2 and V is TRBV18, with no clear D. V lost 4 bases and J 8 bases, leaving 11 bases between the germline ends. Germline CDR1 reads KGHSH; CDR2 reads LQKENI. The CDR3 consists of 12 residues. The CDR3 reads CASSLRAGGYTF. The CDR3 DNA is TGTGCCAGCTCACTAAGGGCGGGAGGCTACACCTTC.

CDR3 amino acids: CASSLVGTGTYEQYF. The CDR3 nucleotides read TGTGCCAGCAGCTTAGTTGGGACAGGGACCTACGAGCAGTACTTC. The rearrangement joins TRBV7-9 to TRBJ2-7, with TRBD1 matching 9 bases. Germline values: CDR1 SEHNR, CDR2 FQNEAQ (reference sequence). The CDR3 sequence is 15 residues long. V lost 1 base to trimming and J lost 2 bases; unmatched junction nucleotides: 3.

The V and J genes are TRBV13 and TRBJ2-3, with 8 bases fitting TRBD2. The CDR3 totals 16 residues. Germline V gene lookup returns CDR1 PRHDT and CDR2 FYEKMQ (reference sequence). Trimming removed 5 bases from V and 2 bases from J; junction bases left unmatched: 9. For the CDR3, the DNA is TGTGCCAGCAGCGATGAAGCGGGAGCGACCACAGATACGCAGTATTTT. Its translation is CASSDEAGATTDTQYF.

The chain combines TRBV30 with TRBJ1-2; maybe TRBD1 (6 bases). V shed 4 bases and J shed 2 bases, with 17 bases lying between them. CDR1 and CDR2 (germline): GTSNPN, SVGIG (reference sequence). The CDR3 covers 15 residues. The chain's CDR3 is CAWTQGRGQNYGYTF. The DNA of the CDR3 is TGTGCCTGGACCCAGGGCAGGGGTCAGAACTATGGCTACACCTTC. Together with reference TRBV30 and TRBJ1-2, the CDR3 gives the full variable domain: SQTIHQWPATLVQPVGSPLSLECTVEGTSNPNLYWYRQAAGRGLQLLFYSVGIGQISSEVPQNLSASRPQDRQFILSSKKLLLSDSGFYLCAWTQGRGQNYGYTFGSGTRLTVV.

This clone was observed a single time. The chain is built from TRBV7-6 and TRBJ2-1; tentatively, D is TRBD2 (6 bases). The germline V and J ends were trimmed by 5 bases and 7 bases, with 12 bases remaining between them. This CDR3 is 13 amino acids long. Per the germline V gene, CDR1 is SGHVS and CDR2 is FNYEAQ. The CDR3 loop reads CASSHGGGNEQFF. DNA of the CDR3: TGTGCCAGCAGCCACGGGGGTGGGAATGAGCAGTTCTTC.

This clone was detected only once. The gene calls are TRBV27 and TRBJ1-1, with D possibly being TRBD1 (6 bases). This CDR3 spans 18 amino acids. Germline loops: CDR1 MNHEY, CDR2 SMNVEV (reference sequence). Trimming took 0 bases from V and 4 from J, leaving 21 bases between them. The CDR3 nucleotides are TGTGCCAGCAGTTTATCGCCAAACCGACAGGTCCCTACCACTGAAGCTTTCTTT. This sequence encodes CASSLSPNRQVPTTEAFF.

V and J are TRBV7-8 and TRBJ2-1, with D unclear. Germline values: CDR1 SGHVS, CDR2 FQNEAQ. The V end was cut by 5 bases, the J end by 0 bases, with 11 bases between. The CDR3 sequence is 15 residues long. This CDR3 reads CASSRLSVSYNEQFF. In DNA form, the CDR3 reads TGTGCCAGCAGCCGCCTCAGCGTCTCCTACAATGAGCAGTTCTTC.

J is TRBJ2-2 and V is TRBV29-1, with D possibly matching TRBD2 (6 bases). This CDR3 region has 14 residues. V lost 6 bases, J lost 0 bases, and 11 bases lay in between. The germline V gene has CDR1 SQVTM and CDR2 ANQGSEA. The CDR3 region is CSVTGASNTGELFF. The CDR3 DNA sequence: TGCAGCGTGACGGGAGCTTCGAACACCGGGGAGCTGTTTTTT.

The chain uses TRBV28 and TRBJ2-1; D is undetermined. The germline V gene encodes CDR1 MDHEN and CDR2 SYDVKM. The V end was cut by 6 bases, the J end by 8 bases, with 5 bases between. CDR3 length: 10 residues. The DNA of the CDR3 is TGTGCCAGCAGCTCTCATGAGCAGTTCTTC. This sequence encodes CASSSHEQFF.

This chain connects TRBV5-1 to TRBJ1-1; D is possibly TRBD1 (6 bases). The CDR3 is 14 amino acids. Germline CDR1 SGHRS, CDR2 YFSETQ. V lost 4 bases and J lost 5, with 15 bases in between. The CDR3 sequence is CASSRGMDRTEAFF. CDR3 nucleotide sequence: TGCGCCAGCAGCCGAGGAATGGACAGAACTGAAGCTTTCTTT. Full variable domain (outside the CDR3, taken from reference TRBV5-1 and TRBJ1-1): KAGVTQTPRYLIKTRGQQVTLSCSPISGHRSVSWYQQTPGQGLQFLFEYFSETQRNKGNFPGRFSGRQFSNSRSEMNVSTLELGDSALYLCASSRGMDRTEAFFGQGTRLTVV.

The chain combines TRBV7-9 with TRBJ2-7; TRBD1 agrees at 8 bases. Germline CDR1 and CDR2: SEHNR and FQNEAQ (reference sequence). With V trimmed by 5 bases and J by 0 bases, 9 bases remained unmatched. This CDR3 is 16 amino acids long. CDR3 loop: CASSEADRAFSYEQYF. The CDR3 region has the DNA TGTGCCAGCAGCGAAGCGGACAGGGCTTTCTCCTACGAGCAGTACTTC.

V is TRBV27 and J is TRBJ2-7; D perhaps matches TRBD1 (6 bases). The CDR3 covers 15 residues. The V and J ends lost 5 bases and 0 bases respectively, with 14 bases between them. Germline-derived CDR1 and CDR2 are MNHEY and SMNVEV (reference sequence). DNA of the CDR3: TGTGCCAGCAGTCCTGACAGGCTCCTCTCCTACGAGCAGTACTTC. This gives the protein CASSPDRLLSYEQYF.

This clone appeared a few times. The chain combines TRBV27 with TRBJ1-1, with D unclear. Germline values: CDR1 MNHEY, CDR2 SMNVEV (reference sequence). Trimming removed 6 bases from V and 0 bases from J, with 8 bases in between. The CDR3 has 13 residues. CDR3 residues: CASSHDMNTEAFF. The CDR3 bases are TGTGCCAGCAGCCACGACATGAACACTGAAGCTTTCTTT.